These 23 T cell receptor beta chains share one sample of origin, sequenced in a study of blood T cell repertoires in COVID-19. TCRdb's copy holds only in-frame clones and misses some; the assay was immunoSEQ multiplex PCR. Of about 190,000 clones in the sample, about 86% were seen once. The specimen sequenced was PBMCs or T cells enriched from blood (not recorded which). The source of these receptors is a woman in her thirties or forties in a cohort exposed to, infected with or recovered from COVID-19 (not recorded which).

V and J are TRBV7-8 and TRBJ1-2, with a weak D call TRBD1 (5 bases). The germline CDR1 and CDR2 sequences are SGHVS and FQNEAQ. This CDR3 has 16 residues. V was shortened by 1 base and J by 7 bases, with 19 bases between the two germline ends. CDR3 protein: CASSLEGYRKRGGYTF. The CDR3 coding sequence is TGTGCCAGCAGCTTAGAAGGGTACCGCAAAAGGGGTGGCTACACCTTC.

The rearrangement joins TRBV30 to TRBJ1-2, with TRBD1 matching 9 bases. CDR3 size: 14 residues. The V and J ends lost 0 bases and 7 bases, in that order; junction bases with no gene match: 6. The germline CDR1 and CDR2 sequences are GTSNPN and SVGIG (reference sequence). Here the CDR3 reads CAWSVRDRAVGYTF. The DNA for the CDR3 is TGTGCCTGGAGTGTTCGGGACAGGGCGGTTGGCTACACCTTC.

The chain is built from TRBV19 and TRBJ1-3; D is unresolved. V lost 1 base and J lost 0, with 7 bases in between. The V gene's germline CDR1 is LNHDA and CDR2 SQIVND (reference sequence). The CDR3 is 15 residues long. DNA for the CDR3: TGTGCCAGTAGTATAGTCGGAGACTCTGGAAACACCATATATTTT. Its protein product is CASSIVGDSGNTIYF.

The gene calls are TRBV6-5 and TRBJ2-1, with TRBD2 matching over 8 bases. V was pared by 5 bases and J by 0 bases, with 3 bases of the junction left unmatched. CDR1 MNHEY and CDR2 SVGAGI come from the germline V gene. The CDR3 consists of 15 residues. The CDR3 DNA reads TGTGCCAGCAGTCCTACTAGCGGCTCCTACAATGAGCAGTTCTTC. Amino acids: CASSPTSGSYNEQFF.

This chain connects TRBV5-4 to TRBJ1-1, with 8 bases that match TRBD1. The CDR3 runs to 15 residues. CDR1 and CDR2 from the germline V gene are SGHNT and YYREEE (reference sequence). V gave up 4 bases and J gave up 0 bases; unmatched junction bases: 5. In DNA, the CDR3 is TGTGCCAGCAGCATGACAGGGGCGCTGAACACTGAAGCTTTCTTT. It translates to CASSMTGALNTEAFF.

A remark on this clone: Other DNA sequences in this specimen translate into the identical CDR3. This chain uses TRBV15 with TRBJ1-5; a possible D gene is TRBD1 (5 bases). The germline V and J ends were trimmed by 1 base and 3 bases, with 7 bases remaining between them. This CDR3 is built from 14 residues. Germline CDR1 reads LNHNV; CDR2 reads YYDKDF (reference sequence). CDR3 loop: CATSRAGYNQPQHF. The CDR3 nucleotides are TGTGCCACCAGCAGAGCAGGGTACAATCAGCCCCAGCATTTT.

The chain has TRBV19 and TRBJ1-4; D call uncertain. Trimming stripped 7 bases from V and 8 bases from J, with 20 bases between. Germline lookup yields CDR1 LNHDA and CDR2 SQIVND (reference sequence). The CDR3 covers 15 residues. Written as DNA, the CDR3 is TGTGCCAGTACCCTAGATATACTGAGAGGGGAAAAACTGTTTTTT. It specifies CASTLDILRGEKLFF.

This chain joins TRBV5-4 and TRBJ1-4; TRBD1 aligns across 10 bases. The CDR3 is made up of 15 amino acids. Germline V gene lookup returns CDR1 SGHNT and CDR2 YYREEE (reference sequence). V lost 3 bases, J lost 4 bases, and 3 bases stayed unmatched. As DNA, the CDR3 is TGTGCCAGCAGCTGGTGGACAGGGGGTAATGAAAAACTGTTTTTT. This codes for CASSWWTGGNEKLFF. Using reference TRBV5-4 and TRBJ1-4 for the parts outside the CDR3, the full variable domain is ETGVTQSPTHLIKTRGQQVTLRCSSQSGHNTVSWYQQALGQGPQFIFQYYREEENGRGNFPPRFSGLQFPNYSSELNVNALELDDSALYLCASSWWTGGNEKLFFGSGTQLSVL.

This sequence joins TRBV7-2 and TRBJ2-3; TRBD2 is a possible D gene (5 bases). Per germline, CDR1 SGHTA and CDR2 FQGNSA. The CDR3 runs 14 residues. V was trimmed by 7 bases and J by 1 base, leaving 12 bases between them. The CDR3 bases are TGTGCCAGCAAACCGGGGTTGGGCACAGATACGCAGTATTTT. It encodes CASKPGLGTDTQYF.

V usage is TRBV11-2 and J usage is TRBJ1-1; TRBD1 matches at 7 bases. The CDR3 loop spans 13 amino acids. With 0 bases clipped from V and 5 bases from J, the junction kept 0 bases outside the gene matches. Germline values: CDR1 SGHAT, CDR2 FQNNGV. In DNA form, the CDR3 reads TGTGCCAGCAGCTTAGAGACAGGGACTGAAGCTTTCTTT. As protein: CASSLETGTEAFF.

This clone was counted a few times. The chain employs TRBV5-6 and TRBJ1-4; 7 positions match TRBD1. The CDR3 is 16 residues long. From germline, CDR1 is SGHDT and CDR2 YYEEEE. V lost 3 bases and J lost 3; bases outside the gene matches: 8. CDR3 region: CASSSTGYFPNEKLFF. CDR3 sequence (DNA): TGTGCCAGCAGCTCGACAGGGTACTTTCCTAATGAAAAACTGTTTTTT.

The rearrangement uses TRBV6-1 and TRBJ2-7, with TRBD1 as a possible D gene (6 bases). Trimming left V 1 base short and J 2 bases short, with 12 bases between. The CDR3 is made up of 15 amino acids. Germline V lookup: CDR1 MNHNS, CDR2 SASEGT. CDR3 sequence: CASSEEVTGPYEQYF. The CDR3 nucleotides are TGTGCCAGCAGTGAAGAAGTGACAGGACCCTACGAGCAGTACTTC.

The chain joins TRBV9 to TRBJ1-2; 8 nucleotides line up with TRBD1. With 4 bases clipped from V and 0 bases from J, the junction kept 8 bases outside the gene matches. There are 16 residues in the CDR3. Germline V CDR1 and CDR2: SGDLS, YYNGEE. CDR3 nucleotides: TGTGCCAGCAGCTCCGGGACAGGCATAGCTAACTATGGCTACACCTTC. Encoded protein: CASSSGTGIANYGYTF.

This chain links TRBV12-3 or TRBV12-4 with TRBJ1-1; D not certain. Deletions cut 5 bases from V and 1 base from J, with 8 bases between. The CDR3 covers 13 residues. CDR3 residues: CASSPWQNTEAFF. The CDR3 nucleotides read TGTGCCAGCAGTCCCTGGCAGAACACTGAAGCTTTCTTT.

This clone was seen only once. A junction boundary mismatches the germline segment, possibly from a read error. The V call is TRBV24-1, the J call TRBJ2-7, with 10 bases lining up with TRBD2. This CDR3 region has 11 residues. Germline CDR1 and CDR2: KGHDR and SFDVKD. This CDR3 is CATGLADNLDF. CDR3 sequence (DNA): TGTGCCACCGGACTAGCGGACAATCTGGACTTC.

The sample holds a few counts of this clone. CDR3 sequence: CASSQDAGSSYEQYF. CDR3 nucleotide sequence: TGCGCCAGCAGCCAAGATGCAGGTAGCTCCTACGAGCAGTACTTC. V is TRBV4-3 and J is TRBJ2-7; D remains unclear. Germline V gene sequence: CDR1 LGHNA, CDR2 YSLEER. V was trimmed by 0 bases and J by 0 bases, leaving 9 bases between them. The CDR3 sequence is 15 residues long.

The CDR3 nucleotides are TGTGCCAGTAGTATGGAGATGACTGATAGCAATCAGCCCCAGCATTTT. The encoded protein is CASSMEMTDSNQPQHF. This chain connects TRBV19 to TRBJ1-5; D is unclear. Germline lookup yields CDR1 LNHDA and CDR2 SQIVND (reference sequence). The CDR3 extends over 16 amino acids. Trimming removed 3 bases from V and 0 bases from J, with 12 bases in between.

This chain uses TRBV29-1 with TRBJ1-1; 8 nucleotides match TRBD1. Germline loops: CDR1 SQVTM, CDR2 ANQGSEA. The length of the CDR3 is 12 residues. The J segment lost 6 bases and the V segment lost 3 bases, leaving 3 bases of the junction unmatched. CDR3 sequence: CSVDRQGPEAFF. The DNA for the CDR3 is TGCAGCGTTGATAGACAGGGGCCTGAAGCTTTCTTT.

The chain uses TRBV27 and TRBJ1-4; maybe TRBD1 (5 bases). The CDR3 covers 15 residues. The V end was cut by 3 bases, the J end by 6 bases, with 14 bases between. Germline CDR1 is MNHEY and CDR2 is SMNVEV (reference sequence). The CDR3 bases are TGTGCCAGCAGTTTTCTTGGCGCCAGGGATGAAAAACTGTTTTTT. Its translation is CASSFLGARDEKLFF. Based on the CDR3 plus reference TRBV27 and TRBJ1-4, the full variable domain is EAQVTQNPRYLITVTGKKLTVTCSQNMNHEYMSWYRQDPGLGLRQIYYSMNVEVTDKGDVPEGYKVSRKEKRNFPLILESPSPNQTSLYFCASSFLGARDEKLFFGSGTQLSVL.

V and J are TRBV11-2 and TRBJ2-5, with 9 nucleotides matching TRBD2. CDR1 SGHAT and CDR2 FQNNGV come from the germline V gene. V dropped 2 bases and J dropped 5; count of bases not matched to a gene: 9. The CDR3 has 16 amino acids. CDR3 in DNA: TGTGCCAGCAGCTTACGCGGGGGGGCTGCTGGTGAGACCCAGTACTTC. Residues: CASSLRGGAAGETQYF. Together with reference TRBV11-2 and TRBJ2-5, the CDR3 gives the full variable domain: EAGVAQSPRYKIIEKRQSVAFWCNPISGHATLYWYQQILGQGPKLLIQFQNNGVVDDSQLPKDRFSAERLKGVDSTLKIQPAKLEDSAVYLCASSLRGGAAGETQYFGPGTRLLVL.

V usage is TRBV10-1 and J usage is TRBJ2-7, with D maybe TRBD1 (6 bases). The germline CDR1 and CDR2 sequences are WNHNN and SYGVQD (reference sequence). The CDR3 runs 16 residues. Between the trimmed V and J ends, which lost 0 bases and 1 base, there was a span of 13 bases. The CDR3 is CASSESPGTTSYEQYF. The DNA for the CDR3 is TGCGCCAGCAGTGAGTCACCGGGGACAACTTCCTACGAGCAGTACTTC.

This clone was recorded a few times. CDR3 nucleotides: TGCGCCAACCCGAGAGAAGGGGGCAGGACTGAAGCTTTCTTT. This encodes CANPREGGRTEAFF. V usage is TRBV5-1 and J usage is TRBJ1-1; 7 bases are shared with TRBD1. Germline CDR1 and CDR2: SGHRS and YFSETQ. V was pared by 9 bases and J by 5 bases, with 13 bases of the junction left unmatched. This CDR3 is 14 amino acids long.

The chain combines TRBV2 with TRBJ2-7, with 9 positions matching TRBD1. The germline gives CDR1 SNHLY, CDR2 FYNNEI. Trimming took 6 bases from V and 4 from J; bases not matched to a gene: 10. This CDR3 has 15 residues. CDR3 nucleotides: TGTGCCAGCAGCGAACCGGGACAGGGTCGGTACGAGCAGTACTTC. This gives the protein CASSEPGQGRYEQYF.